The entry below gives a single T cell receptor (beta chain) sequence along with its context. Its antigen is undetermined. These data are taken from a study of OX40 agonist ivuxolimab in advanced cancers. As for the study in general: Patients were infused with ivuxolimab every 2 weeks at 0.01 to 10 mg/kg. Study-level points and caveats: CD4+ and CD8+ blood T cells expanded clonally by week 6 at 0.1 to 3.0 mg/kg. CD8+ T cells (on average) carried more expanded clones than CD4+ T cells.

Here immunoSEQ multiplex PCR was the method, and the copy in TCRdb shows in-frame clones only, minus some. This sample has roughly 56,000 clones, with roughly 77% found just once. The CDR3 totals 14 residues. Germline-derived CDR1 and CDR2 are LNHDA and SQIVND (reference sequence). V lost 7 bases to trimming and J lost 3 bases, with 13 bases between them. This clonotype was obtained from an adult with an advanced solid tumor such as melanoma, head and neck, liver or kidney cancer. J is TRBJ2-1 and V is TRBV19; possible D gene TRBD2, 5 bases. The source was CD4+ or CD8+ T cells sorted from blood, collected in a trial of the OX40 agonist ivuxolimab. The CDR3 spells CASTSASSYNEQFF. CDR3 DNA: TGTGCCAGTACCTCGGCTAGCAGCTACAATGAGCAGTTCTTC.